This T cell receptor beta chain was captured in a study of Ad26.COV2.S vaccination and SARS-CoV-2 variants. About the research overall: Once, or twice with 56 days between doses, Ad26.COV2.S was given intramuscularly. Study-level results: Placebo recipients showed lower spike-specific TCR breadth than vaccinees.

Indicated treatment: 19 received Ad26.COV2.S at low or high dose, single or two shots; several received placebo; per-sample allocation not given. Sampling occurred on day 63 after the first vaccine or placebo injection. A remark on this clone: Its specificity is unknown.

The CDR3 is made up of 14 amino acids. V lost 5 bases and J lost 3, with 13 bases in between. Germline V gene data show CDR1 as SEHNR and CDR2 as FQNEAQ (reference sequence). Clones were sequenced by immunoSEQ multiplex PCR, and TCRdb holds only the in-frame ones, with some missing. The sample yields 350,000 to 500,000 clones, 90% seen once. The input for sequencing was peripheral blood, taken in a trial of Ad26.COV2.S vaccine versus placebo. This sequence was found in a person between 18 and 60 years old who received the Ad26.COV2.S COVID-19 vaccine or a placebo. This chain joins TRBV7-9 and TRBJ1-1, with D maybe TRBD1 (6 bases). CDR3 region: CASSAEGEYTEAFF. The CDR3 DNA is TGTGCCAGCAGCGCAGAGGGGGAGTACACTGAAGCTTTCTTT.